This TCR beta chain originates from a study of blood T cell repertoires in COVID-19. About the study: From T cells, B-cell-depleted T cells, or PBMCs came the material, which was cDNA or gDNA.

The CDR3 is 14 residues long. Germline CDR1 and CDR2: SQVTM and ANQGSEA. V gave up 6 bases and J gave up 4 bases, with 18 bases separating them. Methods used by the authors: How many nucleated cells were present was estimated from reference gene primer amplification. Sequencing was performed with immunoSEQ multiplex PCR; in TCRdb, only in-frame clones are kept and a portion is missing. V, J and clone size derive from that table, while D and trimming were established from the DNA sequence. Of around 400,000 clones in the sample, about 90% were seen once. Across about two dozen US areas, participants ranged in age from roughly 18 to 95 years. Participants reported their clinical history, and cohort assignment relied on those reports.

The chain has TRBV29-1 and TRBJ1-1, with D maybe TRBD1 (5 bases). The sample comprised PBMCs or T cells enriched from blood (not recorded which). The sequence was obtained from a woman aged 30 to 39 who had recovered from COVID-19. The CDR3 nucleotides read TGCAGCGTAAAGGGGACTGAGACCATCACTGAAGCTTTCTTT. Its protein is CSVKGTETITEAFF. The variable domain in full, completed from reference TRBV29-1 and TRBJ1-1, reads SAVISQKPSRDICQRGTSLTIQCQVDSQVTMMFWYRQQPGQSLTLIATANQGSEATYESGFVIDKFPISRPNLTFSTLTVSNMSPEDSSIYLCSVKGTETITEAFFGQGTRLTVV.